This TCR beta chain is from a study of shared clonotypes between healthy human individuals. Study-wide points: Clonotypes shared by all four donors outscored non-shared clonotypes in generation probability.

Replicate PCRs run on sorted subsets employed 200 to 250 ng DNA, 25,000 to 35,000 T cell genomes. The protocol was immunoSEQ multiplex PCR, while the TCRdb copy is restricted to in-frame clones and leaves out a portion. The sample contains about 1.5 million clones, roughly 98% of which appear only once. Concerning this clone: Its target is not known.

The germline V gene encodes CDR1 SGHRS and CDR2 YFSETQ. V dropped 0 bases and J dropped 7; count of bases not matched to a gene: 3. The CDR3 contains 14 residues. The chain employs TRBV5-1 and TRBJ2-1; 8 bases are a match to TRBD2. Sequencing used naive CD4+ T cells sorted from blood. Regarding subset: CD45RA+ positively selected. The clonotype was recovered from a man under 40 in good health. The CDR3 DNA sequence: TGCGCCAGCAGCTTGGGGACTAGCTGGAATGAGCAGTTCTTC. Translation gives CASSLGTSWNEQFF.